This T cell receptor (beta chain) stems from a study of blood T cell repertoires in COVID-19 (dated by TCRdb to about 2020). About the full investigation: Samples covering the acute and convalescent phases of COVID-19 were provided by collaborators in the United States, Italy and Spain. Samples came from the ongoing ImmuneRACE study (first 160 participants) plus 1,254 subjects from 6 global collaborators. Subjects who had been exposed to COVID-19, were actively infected with it, or had recovered from it provided the deeply sampled blood TCRbeta repertoires that made up the dataset. The material from the prospective study consisted of cDNA or gDNA derived from T cells, B-cell-depleted T cells, or PBMCs. The repertoires were released in a freely available public database intended as a resource for research on the immune response to SARS-CoV-2. HLA class I and class II types, where available, came from metadata supplied by the sample provider rather than from assay-based typing. Sample metadata almost always included a de-identified subject ID, COVID-19 status, age in years and sex.

TCRbeta CDR3 regions were amplified from genomic DNA by means of the immunoSEQ Assay, a bias-controlled multiplex PCR. From the authors' description of their analysis: Nucleated cell counts per sample were estimated from amplification of reference gene primers within the assay. To quantify the absolute abundance of each unique TCRbeta CDR3 rearrangement, sequence reads were collapsed and filtered. Productive Simpson clonality was computed per sample as the square root of Simpson's diversity index over productive rearrangements. In its TCRdb copy, this immuneACCESS table keeps in-frame sequences only and misses some clones. Where compared with another copy, unresolved V genes explain less than half of these, and the others have no known cause. V and J calls and clone size are those listed in that table; D and trimming were worked out from the DNA. This sample gives 250,000 to 350,000 clones in total; roughly 86% of them show up just once. Over 9% of the sample is held by the ten biggest clonotypes.

In Seattle, one collaborating source enrolled patients while the infection was active and tracked those patients longitudinally over the course of disease. Whole blood was collected in K2EDTA tubes by collaborating institutions according to the institutions' own protocols. For TCRbeta analysis, collaborators shipped samples as frozen whole blood, isolated PBMCs, or DNA extracted from either of those sample types. Details on this clone: Its antigen specificity is not known. Qualities for individual bases were not recorded, and no much larger clone is one base off.

The germline V and J ends show losses of 8 bases and 2 bases respectively, and no gene match explains 9 bases of the junction. The CDR3 contains 15 residues, cysteine and phenylalanine counted. Only CDR3 DNA remains: 45 bases, in frame from the first base. CDR1 and CDR2, per the germline V gene, are MNHEY and SVGAGI. Overall results and qualifications from the work: The quantity of clinical and demographic metadata differed by source and by participant and was supplied without curation.

The clonotype was recovered from a woman in her twenties or thirties with COVID-19, enrolled during active disease. The sequence links TRBV6-5 to TRBJ2-3; 8 middle bases align to TRBD1. The specimen sequenced was peripheral blood. In nucleotide form, the sequence is TGTGCCAGCGCCAGACAGGGGCTATACACAGATACGCAGTATTTT. Its protein reads: CASARQGLYTDTQYF.